These 21 T cell receptor beta chains were sequenced from one sample in a study of T cell responses to AZD1222 COVID-19 vaccine. TCRdb's table, derived via immunoSEQ multiplex PCR, lists solely in-frame clones and lacks some. The sample includes 13,000 or so clones, under 90% of them seen just once. This specimen was peripheral blood, taken 28 days after the second AZD1222 dose. Source of these receptors: an adult who received the AZD1222 COVID-19 vaccine.

This chain connects TRBV29-1 to TRBJ1-2; D gene unclear. Trimming removed 3 bases from V and 2 bases from J, with 16 bases in between. CDR3 length: 15 residues. Germline CDR1 reads SQVTM; CDR2 reads ANQGSEA. CDR3 bases: TGCAGCGTTGACATCGGCAGGACGCTCAACTATGGCTACACCTTC. Translated: CSVDIGRTLNYGYTF.

This clone was detected only once. The chain couples TRBV4-3 to TRBJ2-7, with TRBD1 matching 7 bases. The CDR3 consists of 13 residues. Trimming at V came to 3 bases and at J to 4 bases, leaving 3 bases not matched to a gene. Germline V gene lookup returns CDR1 LGHNA and CDR2 YSLEER. Here the CDR3 reads CASSQIQGYEQYF. In nucleotides, the CDR3 is TGCGCCAGCAGCCAGATACAGGGGTACGAGCAGTACTTC.

V usage is TRBV27 and J usage is TRBJ1-5, with 8 bases lining up with TRBD1. Trimming at V came to 0 bases and at J to 3 bases, leaving 7 bases not matched to a gene. Germline loops: CDR1 MNHEY, CDR2 SMNVEV (reference sequence). The CDR3 loop spans 17 amino acids. The CDR3 DNA is TGTGCCAGCAGTTTATCGGTAGGACAGGGACCCAATCAGCCCCAGCATTTT. Translated, it gives CASSLSVGQGPNQPQHF.

This sequence joins TRBV12-3 or TRBV12-4 and TRBJ1-4; D perhaps matches TRBD1 (5 bases). The CDR3 consists of 13 residues. Trimming removed 3 bases from V and 8 bases from J, with 10 bases in between. CDR3 nucleotide sequence: TGTGCCAGCAGTTTCGGGACGTTCGAAAAACTGTTTTTT. Translation gives CASSFGTFEKLFF.

The CDR3 reads CASSGTDYGYTF. The CDR3 DNA follows: TGTGCCAGCAGCGGGACGGACTATGGCTACACCTTC. The chain employs TRBV5-4 and TRBJ1-2; perhaps TRBD1 as D (5 bases). CDR3 length: 12 residues. The germline gives CDR1 SGHNT, CDR2 YYREEE (reference sequence). The ends were cut back, 4 bases at V and 3 bases at J, with 7 bases in the middle.

The chain employs TRBV2 and TRBJ2-5, with 7 bases identical to TRBD2. This CDR3 contains 14 residues. V lost 2 bases to trimming and J lost 4 bases; unmatched junction nucleotides: 4. The V gene's germline CDR1 is SNHLY and CDR2 FYNNEI. The CDR3 region has the DNA TGTGCCAGCAGTGAAACTAGCGTGGGAGAGACCCAGTACTTC. Translation gives CASSETSVGETQYF.

This clone was seen a few times. The chain combines TRBV29-1 with TRBJ1-4; D gene unclear. Germline CDR1 reads SQVTM; CDR2 reads ANQGSEA. This CDR3 comprises 13 residues. The V gene lost 6 bases and the J gene lost 0 bases, with 8 bases spanning the gap. The CDR3 nucleotides are TGCAGCGTGAATATGGCAACTAATGAAAAACTGTTTTTT. Its protein is CSVNMATNEKLFF.

The chain recombines TRBV3-1 (or the pseudogene TRBV3-2) with TRBJ1-2, with 8 bases aligning to TRBD1. With 3 bases clipped from V and 4 bases from J, the junction kept 1 base outside the gene matches. The germline V gene encodes CDR1 LGHDT and CDR2 YNNKEL (reference sequence). This CDR3 has 13 residues. In DNA, the CDR3 is TGTGCCAGCAGCCATGGGACAGGCTATGGCTACACCTTC. Translation gives CASSHGTGYGYTF.

The CDR3 DNA sequence: TGTGCCAGCAGATACAGCCCCGTAGGTCTAAGGGGGACTGAAGCTTTCTTT. Translating gives CASRYSPVGLRGTEAFF. The gene calls are TRBV2 and TRBJ1-1; D perhaps matches TRBD1 (6 bases). V lost 6 bases to trimming and J lost 5 bases, with 25 bases between them. The CDR3 has 17 amino acids. Germline V gene data show CDR1 as SNHLY and CDR2 as FYNNEI. The entire variable domain, with the rest obtained from reference TRBV2 and TRBJ1-1, is as follows: EPEVTQTPSHQVTQMGQEVILRCVPISNHLYFYWYRQILGQKVEFLVSFYNNEISEKSEIFDDQFSVERPDGSNFTLKIRSTKLEDSAMYFCASRYSPVGLRGTEAFFGQGTRLTVV.

In this sample, this clone turned up a few times. The chain links TRBV12-5 to TRBJ2-5; D remains ambiguous. The V end lost 6 bases, the J end lost 5 bases, and 16 bases lay between the germline ends. The V gene's germline CDR1 is LGHNT and CDR2 FRNRAP. This CDR3 comprises 14 residues. CDR3 DNA: TGTGCTAGTGGCCTACCTTCGGGTTGGGAGACCCAGTACTTC. This sequence encodes CASGLPSGWETQYF.

J is TRBJ2-2 and V is TRBV19; D remains ambiguous. V lost 1 base and J lost 0, with 3 bases in between. The CDR3 covers 14 residues. Germline V gene lookup returns CDR1 LNHDA and CDR2 SQIVND (reference sequence). CDR3 bases: TGTGCCAGTAGTATAGGGCCGAACACCGGGGAGCTGTTTTTT. Translated, it gives CASSIGPNTGELFF.

This rearrangement joins TRBV7-9 to TRBJ2-3, with 11 bases identical to TRBD2. V was pared by 1 base and J by 2 bases, with 8 bases of the junction left unmatched. Germline CDR1 SEHNR, CDR2 FQNEAQ (reference sequence). The CDR3 spans 18 residues. In DNA, the CDR3 is TGTGCCAGCAGCTTAGGCAGACTAGCGGGATGGGTCACAGATACGCAGTATTTT. This gives the protein CASSLGRLAGWVTDTQYF.

Here the CDR3 DNA reads TGTGCCAGCTCACCACTAGGGGGACGGATGGAAGCTTTCTTT. Translation: CASSPLGGRMEAFF. The V and J genes are TRBV18 and TRBJ1-1; D possibly corresponds to TRBD1 (6 bases). V was pared by 1 base and J by 8 bases, with 14 bases between. The germline gives CDR1 KGHSH, CDR2 LQKENI. This CDR3 has 14 amino acids. The entire variable domain, with the rest obtained from reference TRBV18 and TRBJ1-1, is as follows: NAGVMQNPRHLVRRRGQEARLRCSPMKGHSHVYWYRQLPEEGLKFMVYLQKENIIDESGMPKERFSAEFPKEGPSILRIQQVVRGDSAAYFCASSPLGGRMEAFFGQGTRLTVV.

The chain has TRBV5-1 and TRBJ1-3; maybe TRBD1 (5 bases). Trimming stripped 2 bases from V and 0 bases from J, with 18 bases between. Germline V gives CDR1 SGHRS, CDR2 YFSETQ. The CDR3 runs to 18 residues. The CDR3 DNA follows: TGCGCCAGCAGCTTATTTAAGGCAGGGACGTTCTCTGGAAACACCATATATTTT. It codes for CASSLFKAGTFSGNTIYF.

The chain combines TRBV14 with TRBJ2-3; tentatively, D is TRBD1 or TRBD2 (5 bases each). The germline gives CDR1 SGHDN, CDR2 FVKESK. The CDR3 has 11 amino acids. Trimming took off 3 bases at V and 7 bases at J, with 5 bases between the two ends. CDR3 in amino acids: CASSQGHTQYF. CDR3 coding DNA: TGTGCCAGCAGCCAGGGACATACGCAGTATTTT.

This chain links TRBV7-6 with TRBJ2-7; no reliable D call. CDR1 and CDR2 from the germline V gene are SGHVS and FNYEAQ. Trimming removed 6 bases at V and 5 bases at J, with 20 bases between. The CDR3 loop spans 15 amino acids. The CDR3 coding sequence is TGTGCCAGCAGACGAGAGCCCGGCGGCCCCAACGAGCAGTACTTC. Translation gives CASRREPGGPNEQYF.

The chain has TRBV7-2 and TRBJ1-1, with D perhaps TRBD1 (5 bases). The V gene's germline CDR1 is SGHTA and CDR2 FQGNSA. V was cut by 5 bases and J by 0 bases, with 13 bases left in between. CDR3 length: 15 amino acids. CDR3 residues: CASSPSGPMNTEAFF. CDR3 nucleotide sequence: TGTGCCAGCAGCCCCTCGGGGCCAATGAACACTGAAGCTTTCTTT.

The V gene is TRBV3-1 (or the pseudogene TRBV3-2), the J gene TRBJ2-7, with 7 bases identical to TRBD2. Trimming removed 1 base from V and 7 bases from J; junction bases left unmatched: 10. CDR3 length equals 15 residues. Germline CDR1 is LGHDT and CDR2 is YNNKEL (reference sequence). The CDR3 sequence: CASSQVGVGGGEQYF. Written as DNA, the CDR3 is TGTGCCAGCAGCCAAGTTGGAGTAGGCGGGGGTGAGCAGTACTTC.

The chain combines TRBV18 with TRBJ1-1; perhaps TRBD1 as D (6 bases). The CDR3 consists of 16 residues. V was cut by 8 bases and J by 1 base, with 20 bases left in between. Looked up from germline, CDR1 is KGHSH and CDR2 is LQKENI. CDR3 bases: TGTGCCAGCCGTTGGACAGCCGCAGTGAAGAACACTGAAGCTTTCTTT. Translated, it gives CASRWTAAVKNTEAFF.

The CDR3 region is CASSLAGSDEAFF. The CDR3 DNA is TGTGCCAGCAGCTTAGCCGGGAGCGATGAAGCTTTCTTT. This sequence joins TRBV7-8 and TRBJ1-1; no firm D call. Germline V gene lookup returns CDR1 SGHVS and CDR2 FQNEAQ. There are 13 residues in the CDR3. Trimming cost V 0 bases and J 7 bases, with 9 bases left between them.

The chain couples TRBV10-3 to TRBJ2-2; D unclear. Trimming took off 8 bases at V and 1 base at J, with 11 bases between the two ends. Per the germline V gene, CDR1 is ENHRY and CDR2 is SYGVKD. This CDR3 comprises 14 residues. The DNA for the CDR3 is TGTGCCATCGCCACAGCACAGAACACCGGGGAGCTGTTTTTT. Residues: CAIATAQNTGELFF.